This T cell receptor (beta chain) was identified in a study of cytomegalovirus exposure and HLA in healthy donors. Study in general: A previous analysis identified approximately 120 million unique TCR beta sequences derived from roughly 180 million T cells. HLA-typed donors were the source of approximately 88 million unique TCRs, which an early data release held. Study observations and caveats: The study put 150 or so TCR beta chains on its list as cytomegalovirus-associated.

The donors gave bone marrow, and they were healthy. A remark on this clone: Its antigen is as yet unknown.

The PCR ran on 60 Vbeta and 13 Jbeta primers. TCRdb's copy holds only in-frame clones and misses some; the assay was immunoSEQ multiplex PCR. The sample holds around 110,000 clones, about 69% seen once. The CDR3 covers 18 residues. Per the germline V gene, CDR1 is SNHLY and CDR2 is FYNNEI. Trimming at V came to 6 bases and at J to 0 bases, leaving 11 bases not matched to a gene. The chain uses TRBV2 and TRBJ1-5; TRBD1 matches 10 bases. This clonotype originated in a woman aged 18 to 35 in good health and CMV-seronegative. Sequencing was done on a sample of PBMCs. CDR3 sequence reads: CASSHRDRGRNSNQPQHF. CDR3 sequence (DNA): TGTGCCAGCAGCCACCGGGACAGGGGCCGCAATAGCAATCAGCCCCAGCATTTT.